This entry is about one T cell receptor beta chain. In its sample, this clone was seen a few times. It has no known antigen specificity. There are no base qualities to consult, and no much larger clone falls within one base. The data stem from a study of blood T cell repertoires in COVID-19 (dated by TCRdb to between 2020 and 2021). About the investigation overall: The collaborator samples originated in the United States, Italy and Spain and spanned the acute and convalescent phases of COVID-19. The sample metadata nearly always contained a de-identified subject ID, COVID-19 status, age in years and sex. The repertoires were released in a freely available public database meant as a resource for research on the immune response to SARS-CoV-2. Samples came from the ongoing ImmuneRACE study (first 160 participants) plus 1,254 subjects from 6 global collaborators. The material from the prospective study consisted of cDNA or gDNA derived from T cells, B-cell-depleted T cells, or PBMCs. Subjects who had been exposed to COVID-19, were actively infected with it, or had recovered from it provided the deeply sampled blood TCRbeta repertoires that made up the dataset. HLA class I and class II types, where available, came from metadata supplied by the sample provider rather than from assay-based typing.

The immunoSEQ Assay, a bias-controlled multiplex PCR, was used to amplify TCRbeta CDR3 regions from genomic DNA. Turning to the authors' computational methods: Within the assay, amplification of reference gene primers was used to estimate how many nucleated cells each sample contained. To quantify the absolute abundance of each unique TCRbeta CDR3 rearrangement, sequence reads were collapsed and filtered. For each sample, productive Simpson clonality was calculated as the square root of Simpson's diversity index across productive rearrangements. The table was pulled from immuneACCESS by TCRdb, which kept in-frame rearrangements only. Such tables lose some clones; where checked, under half of the loss comes from unresolved V genes, and the rest has no known cause. The V and J calls and the clone size are those of that table, but D and trimming were determined from the DNA. Recorded for this sample are approximately 180,000 clones; around 82% of them occurred a single time. Jointly, the top ten make up about a sixth of the sample.

The CDR3 contains 14 residues, cysteine and phenylalanine counted. Only the CDR3 portion is preserved as DNA: 42 bases, with reading frame beginning at the first base. The germline V gene encodes CDR1 PRHDT and CDR2 FYEKMQ (reference sequence). Trimming leaves V shorter by 4 bases and J shorter by 9 bases, with the junction holding 3 bases beyond the gene matches. What the work shows at the level of the full study, not this receptor alone: The amount of clinical and demographic metadata varied by source and participant and was provided uncurated.

Participants in the prospective study were enrolled through a virtual design, were aged about 18 to 100 years, and lived in fewer than 30 United States geographic areas. In the prospective study, participants were assigned to cohorts based on the clinical history participants reported in a screening survey and a study questionnaire. Each participant in the prospective study had whole blood, serum and a nasopharyngeal or oropharyngeal swab collected by mobile phlebotomists. Additional blood draws and questionnaires over a 2-month period could optionally be provided by prospective study participants. Before DNA extraction, blood samples from the prospective study were shipped at room temperature or frozen.

The clonotype was recovered from a woman in her fifties or sixties with acute COVID-19. The chain is assembled from TRBV13 and TRBJ2-3; TRBD2 matches 14 bases in the middle. Sequencing was performed on PBMCs or T cells enriched from blood (not recorded which). CDR3 protein: CASSSGLAGGTQYF. The DNA sequence is as follows: TGTGCCAGCAGCTCCGGACTAGCGGGGGGCACGCAGTATTTT.